The 24 T cell receptor beta chains below all came from one sample that was sequenced in a study of blood T cell repertoires in COVID-19 (dated by TCRdb to 2018 to 2021). The library was built by means of the immunoSEQ multiplex PCR assay. TCRdb provides this immuneACCESS table in a form limited to in-frame rearrangements. Some clones are lacking; in checked studies, under half of them reflect an unresolved V gene, and why the rest are absent is not known. In this sample the table shows 100,000 to 120,000 clones, approximately 85% of which occur a single time. Roughly 4.5% of the sample rests with the top ten. The source material was peripheral blood. These receptors came from a man aged 50 to 59 with acute or convalescent COVID-19.

The V gene is TRBV6-1, the J gene TRBJ1-4; D is perhaps TRBD1 (6 bases). Germline V CDR1 and CDR2: MNHNS, SASEGT. V dropped 0 bases and J dropped 8 bases, with 10 bases sitting between them. This CDR3 is 14 amino acids long. The CDR3 spells CASSEALQGEKLFF. The CDR3 DNA reads TGTGCCAGCAGTGAAGCGCTTCAGGGGGAAAAACTGTTTTTT.

The chain links TRBV30 to TRBJ1-2; no reliable D call. The V end lost 1 base, the J end lost 8 bases, and 17 bases lay between the germline ends. CDR1 GTSNPN and CDR2 SVGIG come from the germline V gene (reference sequence). The CDR3 has 14 residues. CDR3 bases: TGTGCCTGGAGTGAACCTACTTTCAACAGAGGCTACACCTTC. It is translated as CAWSEPTFNRGYTF.

The rearrangement links TRBV15 to TRBJ2-1; 7 bases map to TRBD1. Germline V gene data show CDR1 as LNHNV and CDR2 as YYDKDF (reference sequence). This CDR3 is built from 14 residues. The V and J ends lost 8 bases and 5 bases, in that order; junction bases with no gene match: 9. In nucleotides, the CDR3 is TGTGCCACCTCGCGACAGGGATACAACAATGAGCAGTTCTTC. Translating it yields CATSRQGYNNEQFF.

The J gene is TRBJ1-1, the V gene TRBV11-3; no reliable D call. The V end lost 1 base, the J end lost 5 bases, and 14 bases lay between the germline ends. CDR3 length: 15 residues. Germline V CDR1 and CDR2: SGHNT, YENEEA. In nucleotides, the CDR3 is TGTGCCAGCAGCTTAGTGGTTAATCGCGATACTGAAGCTTTCTTT. It codes for CASSLVVNRDTEAFF. Combining the CDR3 with reference TRBV11-3 and TRBJ1-1 gives the whole variable domain EAGVVQSPRYKIIEKKQPVAFWCNPISGHNTLYWYLQNLGQGPELLIRYENEEAVDDSQLPKDRFSAERLKGVDSTLKIQPAELGDSAVYLCASSLVVNRDTEAFFGQGTRLTVV.

The chain combines TRBV19 with TRBJ2-7; D gene unclear. Germline CDR1 reads LNHDA; CDR2 reads SQIVND (reference sequence). V lost 3 bases and J lost 7, with 10 bases in between. This CDR3 has 12 amino acids. CDR3 in DNA: TGTGCCAGTAGTATCGGTGCCGGGGAGCAGTACTTC. It translates to CASSIGAGEQYF. Complete variable domain (other parts from reference TRBV19 and TRBJ2-7): DGGITQSPKYLFRKEGQNVTLSCEQNLNHDAMYWYRQDPGQGLRLIYYSQIVNDFQKGDIAEGYSVSREKKESFPLTVTSAQKNPTAFYLCASSIGAGEQYFGPGTRLTVT.

CDR3 in DNA: TGTGCCAGCAGTTTAAAAGGGGAGGACACCTTC. It is translated as CASSLKGEDTF. This rearrangement joins TRBV12-3 or TRBV12-4 to TRBJ1-2, with D possibly TRBD1 on 5 matching bases. The CDR3 has 11 residues. Trimming shortened V by 2 bases and J by 12 bases, and 10 bases separated the two germline ends.

The J gene is TRBJ2-7, the V gene TRBV19; 9 nucleotides line up with TRBD1. CDR1 and CDR2 from the germline V gene are LNHDA and SQIVND (reference sequence). Trimming removed 5 bases from V and 1 base from J; junction bases left unmatched: 3. This CDR3 is built from 14 residues. CDR3 nucleotide sequence: TGTGCCAGTAGTTCGGGACAGGGATCCTACGAGCAGTACTTC. Amino acids: CASSSGQGSYEQYF.

The gene calls are TRBV7-8 and TRBJ1-4; possible D gene TRBD1, 6 bases. The CDR3 loop spans 16 amino acids. V was pared by 1 base and J by 4 bases, with 13 bases between. Germline assignment: CDR1 SGHVS and CDR2 FQNEAQ. The CDR3 here is CASSLERGSLNEKLFF. As DNA, the CDR3 is TGTGCCAGCAGCTTAGAGAGGGGGAGCCTTAATGAAAAACTGTTTTTT.

CDR3 nucleotides: TGTGCCAGCAGCTTAGTTGCGGCCGGGGAGCTGTTTTTT. Translated, it gives CASSLVAAGELFF. The chain recombines TRBV11-2 with TRBJ2-2; no firm D call. The germline V gene encodes CDR1 SGHAT and CDR2 FQNNGV. The CDR3 has 13 amino acids. Trimming took 1 base from V and 6 from J, leaving 6 bases between them.

The chain recombines TRBV30 with TRBJ2-4; TRBD1 agrees at 7 bases. The CDR3 is made up of 12 amino acids. Trimming cost V 5 bases and J 3 bases; bases outside gene matches: 1. Germline CDR1 reads GTSNPN; CDR2 reads SVGIG (reference sequence). Here the CDR3 reads CAWGTDKNIQYF. CDR3 coding DNA: TGTGCCTGGGGGACAGACAAAAACATTCAGTACTTC. Filled out from reference TRBV30 and TRBJ2-4, the complete variable domain reads SQTIHQWPATLVQPVGSPLSLECTVEGTSNPNLYWYRQAAGRGLQLLFYSVGIGQISSEVPQNLSASRPQDRQFILSSKKLLLSDSGFYLCAWGTDKNIQYFGAGTRLSVL.

The V call is TRBV5-1, the J call TRBJ1-5; tentative D call: TRBD1 (6 bases). CDR1 and CDR2 (germline): SGHRS, YFSETQ. The CDR3 is 14 residues long. The ends were cut back, 0 bases at V and 9 bases at J, with 13 bases in the middle. The CDR3 loop is CASSLATGLRPQHF. CDR3 nucleotides: TGCGCCAGCAGCTTGGCCACAGGGCTCAGGCCCCAGCATTTT.

Comment on this clone: One end of the junction is discordant with germline, which a read error may explain. The chain employs TRBV5-5 and TRBJ1-1; D ambiguous. This CDR3 comprises 13 residues. From germline, CDR1 is SGHKS and CDR2 YYEKEE (reference sequence). The CDR3 loop is CASSLGENTEALF. For the CDR3, the DNA is TGTGCCAGCAGCTTAGGAGAAAACACTGAAGCTCTCTTT. The entire variable domain, with the rest obtained from reference TRBV5-5 and TRBJ1-1, is as follows: DAGVTQSPTHLIKTRGQQVTLRCSPISGHKSVSWYQQVLGQGPQFIFQYYEKEERGRGNFPDRFSARQFPNYSSELNVNALLLGDSALYLCASSLGENTEALFGQGTRLTVV.

V is TRBV29-1 and J is TRBJ2-1, with TRBD2 identical over 9 bases. V shed 3 bases, J shed 5 bases, and the junction held 5 bases outside the gene matches. Germline values: CDR1 SQVTM, CDR2 ANQGSEA. There are 14 residues in the CDR3. The CDR3 DNA sequence: TGCAGCGTTGATCGGCTAGCGGGAAACAATGAGCAGTTCTTC. It translates to CSVDRLAGNNEQFF.

This sequence joins TRBV3-1 (or the pseudogene TRBV3-2) and TRBJ1-1, with D unclear. V lost 1 base, J lost 4 bases, and 4 bases lay in between. This CDR3 has 12 amino acids. Germline CDR1 is LGHDT and CDR2 is YNNKEL (reference sequence). The CDR3 loop reads CASSQASTEAFF. The CDR3 coding sequence is TGTGCCAGCAGCCAAGCATCCACTGAAGCTTTCTTT.

This rearrangement joins TRBV27 to TRBJ1-1, with 8 bases identical to TRBD1. The CDR3 covers 16 residues. Trimming at V came to 3 bases and at J to 1 base, leaving 7 bases not matched to a gene. The V gene's germline CDR1 is MNHEY and CDR2 SMNVEV (reference sequence). Here the CDR3 reads CASSFPTGTGNTEAFF. CDR3 DNA: TGTGCCAGCAGTTTCCCGACCGGGACAGGGAACACTGAAGCTTTCTTT.

This sequence joins TRBV9 and TRBJ1-4, with 7 bases that match TRBD1. The CDR3 is 13 residues long. V lost 3 bases, J lost 5 bases, and 1 base stayed unmatched. Germline CDR1 reads SGDLS; CDR2 reads YYNGEE. The CDR3 loop is CASSGGQNEKLFF. CDR3 bases: TGTGCCAGCAGCGGGGGACAGAATGAAAAACTGTTTTTT. Combining the CDR3 with reference TRBV9 and TRBJ1-4 gives the whole variable domain DSGVTQTPKHLITATGQRVTLRCSPRSGDLSVYWYQQSLDQGLQFLIQYYNGEERAKGNILERFSAQQFPDLHSELNLSSLELGDSALYFCASSGGQNEKLFFGSGTQLSVL.

V gene TRBV7-9 combines with J gene TRBJ1-1, with D possibly being TRBD1 (5 bases). This CDR3 is 14 amino acids long. V dropped 1 base and J dropped 6 bases, with 12 bases sitting between them. CDR1 is SEHNR and CDR2 is FQNEAQ in the germline V gene (reference sequence). The DNA of the CDR3 is TGTGCCAGCAGCTTAGGGACCACGGGGGCTGAAGCTTTCTTT. Translating gives CASSLGTTGAEAFF. The full variable domain, in which reference TRBV7-9 and TRBJ1-1 provide the parts outside the CDR3, is DTGVSQNPRHKITKRGQNVTFRCDPISEHNRLYWYRQTLGQGPEFLTYFQNEAQLEKSRLLSDRFSAERPKGSFSTLEIQRTEQGDSAMYLCASSLGTTGAEAFFGQGTRLTVV.

The chain is built from TRBV7-9 and TRBJ1-5; maybe TRBD1 (5 bases). The CDR3 consists of 15 residues. V lost 8 bases, J lost 2 bases, and 16 bases lay in between. The V gene's germline CDR1 is SEHNR and CDR2 FQNEAQ (reference sequence). CDR3 region: CASSPGGRGNQPQHF. The CDR3, as DNA: TGTGCCAGCTCCCCCGGGGGGAGGGGCAATCAGCCCCAGCATTTT. The full variable domain, in which reference TRBV7-9 and TRBJ1-5 provide the parts outside the CDR3, is DTGVSQNPRHKITKRGQNVTFRCDPISEHNRLYWYRQTLGQGPEFLTYFQNEAQLEKSRLLSDRFSAERPKGSFSTLEIQRTEQGDSAMYLCASSPGGRGNQPQHFGDGTRLSIL.

This rearrangement joins TRBV20-1 to TRBJ1-1, with no clear D. Trimming took off 5 bases at V and 7 bases at J, with 2 bases between the two ends. CDR1 is DFQATT, CDR2 SNEGSKA, per germline (reference sequence). This CDR3 contains 8 residues. CDR3 coding DNA: TGCAGTGCTCGTGAAGCTTTCTTT. Amino acids: CSAREAFF.

The V call is TRBV12-3 or TRBV12-4, the J call TRBJ1-1; the D is unclear. Trimming cost V 4 bases and J 3 bases, with 9 bases left between them. This CDR3 region has 13 residues. CDR3 residues: CASSSHSYTEAFF. For the CDR3, the DNA is TGTGCCAGCAGTTCCCACAGTTACACTGAAGCTTTCTTT.

The chain combines TRBV19 with TRBJ1-1; D is perhaps TRBD1 (6 bases). Per germline, CDR1 LNHDA and CDR2 SQIVND (reference sequence). With 4 bases removed from V and 0 bases from J, the gap between germline ends came to 9 bases. The CDR3 loop spans 14 amino acids. CDR3 in DNA: TGTGCCAGTAGTACAGGGACATTGAACACTGAAGCTTTCTTT. It translates to CASSTGTLNTEAFF.

This clone was found once. The rearrangement joins TRBV6-5 to TRBJ2-3, with no clear D. Trimming took off 0 bases at V and 2 bases at J, with 9 bases between the two ends. This CDR3 spans 15 amino acids. Germline CDR1 MNHEY, CDR2 SVGAGI. CDR3 nucleotides: TGTGCCAGCAGTTACTCACAGCTTTTCACAGATACGCAGTATTTT. It specifies CASSYSQLFTDTQYF.

The chain links TRBV7-6 to TRBJ2-1, with 9 nucleotides matching TRBD2. The V gene end was trimmed by 2 bases and the J gene end by 1 base; junction bases not matched to a gene: 9. The CDR3 loop spans 18 amino acids. Germline V gene lookup returns CDR1 SGHVS and CDR2 FNYEAQ. The CDR3 reads CASSLRPRLAESYNEQFF. DNA for the CDR3: TGTGCCAGCAGCTTAAGGCCCCGACTAGCGGAATCCTACAATGAGCAGTTCTTC. The whole variable domain, filled in from reference TRBV7-6 and TRBJ2-1, reads GAGVSQSPRYKVTKRGQDVALRCDPISGHVSLYWYRQALGQGPEFLTYFNYEAQQDKSGLPNDRFSAERPEGSISTLTIQRTEQRDSAMYRCASSLRPRLAESYNEQFFGPGTRLTVL.

This chain connects TRBV28 to TRBJ1-3; D might be TRBD1 (5 bases). CDR3 length equals 18 residues. V was trimmed by 3 bases and J by 1 base, leaving 19 bases between them. Germline V CDR1 and CDR2: MDHEN, SYDVKM. CDR3 region: CASSFGELGGGSGNTIYF. CDR3 in DNA: TGTGCCAGCAGTTTTGGGGAACTTGGGGGAGGATCTGGAAACACCATATATTTT.